This T cell receptor (beta chain) was found in a study of tumor-infiltrating lymphocytes in localized non-small cell lung cancer. Whole-study findings and limits: Only some patients had TCR sequencing, depending on available tissue. TCRbeta sequencing showed higher T cell infiltration in tumors than uninvolved lung.

TCRdb's copy holds only in-frame clones and misses some; the assay was immunoSEQ multiplex PCR. Here the sample spans around 7,400 clones, 60% to 80% being singletons. The CDR3 runs 14 residues. Trimming took 4 bases from V and 6 from J; bases not matched to a gene: 5. Germline loops: CDR1 MNHNY, CDR2 SVGAGI (reference sequence). Regarding this clone: Antigen: not known.

The rearrangement links TRBV6-6 to TRBJ1-5, with 8 bases identical to TRBD1. Sequencing was done on a sample of uninvolved lung tissue not adjacent to the tumor. This TCR came from a human donor with non-small cell lung cancer. CDR3 DNA: TGTGCCAGCAGTTTAGGACAGGGCAGTCAGCCCCAGCATTTT. Residues: CASSLGQGSQPQHF.